Here is one T cell receptor (beta chain) with its context. No antigen is known for it. This specimen belongs to a study of brain T cells in children with intractable seizures. Study conclusions and caveats: Pre-surgery blood may have been undersampled, hiding some clones.

Only cases whose brain tissue showed the highest T cell transcript signatures were sequenced. Before surgery, patients took at least one anti-epileptic drug. The CDR3 loop spans 16 amino acids. Germline assignment: CDR1 LNHNV and CDR2 YYDKDF (reference sequence). V dropped 3 bases and J dropped 0 bases, with 11 bases sitting between them. Using immunoSEQ multiplex PCR, the repertoire was profiled, and TCRdb retains in-frame clones only, with some absent. Of 70,000 to 90,000 clones detected, 85% to 95% appear once; the ten largest clones hold approximately 1.4%. The V and J genes are TRBV15 and TRBJ2-2, with D perhaps TRBD2 (6 bases). The sequencing used peripheral blood, collected at surgery. The clonotype was recovered from a boy under two years old with tuberous sclerosis and intractable seizures. CDR3 loop: CATSREGLTNTGELFF. DNA of the CDR3: TGTGCCACCAGCAGGGAGGGGCTAACGAACACCGGGGAGCTGTTTTTT.